The 18 T cell receptor beta chains below all came from one sample that was sequenced in a study of OX40 agonist ivuxolimab in advanced cancers. Sequencing used immunoSEQ multiplex PCR; TCRdb keeps in-frame clones, though not all of them. The table lists roughly 42,000 clones, just under 95% of them singletons, with approximately 16% in the top ten. Material: CD4+ or CD8+ T cells sorted from blood, obtained in a trial of the OX40 agonist ivuxolimab. These receptors were collected from an adult with an advanced solid tumor such as melanoma, head and neck, liver or kidney cancer.

The rearrangement joins TRBV11-2 to TRBJ2-1; D is tentatively TRBD1 or TRBD2 (5 bases each). Germline V lookup: CDR1 SGHAT, CDR2 FQNNGV. There are 16 residues in the CDR3. The V gene lost 0 bases and the J gene lost 4 bases, with 13 bases spanning the gap. The CDR3 sequence: CASSLDPGRSYNEQFF. CDR3 coding DNA: TGTGCCAGCAGCTTAGACCCGGGACGGTCGTACAATGAGCAGTTCTTC.

The V call is TRBV30, the J call TRBJ2-6; D uncertain. V shed 5 bases and J shed 1 base, with 9 bases lying between them. CDR3 length: 14 amino acids. Germline assignment: CDR1 GTSNPN and CDR2 SVGIG (reference sequence). The CDR3 DNA reads as TGTGCCTGGGCGCCCTTTTCTGGGGCCAACGTCCTGACTTTC. Protein product: CAWAPFSGANVLTF.

The V gene is TRBV11-2, the J gene TRBJ2-1; D might be TRBD2 (6 bases). Germline V gene data show CDR1 as SGHAT and CDR2 as FQNNGV. This CDR3 is built from 14 residues. V was cut by 3 bases and J by 6 bases, with 12 bases left in between. DNA for the CDR3: TGTGCCAGCAGCTTGGCTGCGGGACTCAATGAGCAGTTCTTC. This encodes CASSLAAGLNEQFF.

This chain links TRBV5-8 with TRBJ2-1; D unclear. CDR3 length: 11 residues. V lost 2 bases and J lost 4, with 1 base in between. The germline V gene has CDR1 SGHTS and CDR2 YDEGEE. As DNA, the CDR3 is TGTGCCAGCAGCTTATACAATGAGCAGTTCTTC. Translation gives CASSLYNEQFF. The full variable domain, in which reference TRBV5-8 and TRBJ2-1 provide the parts outside the CDR3, is EAGVTQSPTHLIKTRGQQATLRCSPISGHTSVYWYQQALGLGLQFLLWYDEGEERNRGNFPPRFSGRQFPNYSSELNVNALELEDSALYLCASSLYNEQFFGPGTRLTVL.

The chain uses TRBV6-1 and TRBJ2-7; TRBD2 might be the D (6 bases). The CDR3 runs 12 residues. CDR1 and CDR2 (germline): MNHNS, SASEGT. V was trimmed by 6 bases and J by 3 bases, leaving 9 bases between them. The CDR3 DNA is TGTGCCAGCAGGAGGGGAGGCTACGAGCAGTACTTC. Residues: CASRRGGYEQYF.

The rearrangement links TRBV29-1 to TRBJ2-5; 8 positions agree with TRBD2. The CDR3 length is 15 residues. The J segment lost 0 bases and the V segment lost 1 base, leaving 4 bases of the junction unmatched. CDR1 is SQVTM and CDR2 is ANQGSEA in the germline V gene. The CDR3 loop is CSVEVAGGYQETQYF. The CDR3 DNA follows: TGCAGCGTTGAAGTTGCGGGAGGATACCAAGAGACCCAGTACTTC.

The chain recombines TRBV19 with TRBJ2-7, with D tentatively TRBD2 (5 bases). V was shortened by 3 bases and J by 0 bases, with 12 bases between the two germline ends. Germline V lookup: CDR1 LNHDA, CDR2 SQIVND (reference sequence). The CDR3 contains 15 residues. The CDR3 nucleotides read TGTGCCAGTAGTATTATTGGGGAGAGCTCCTACGAGCAGTACTTC. This translates into CASSIIGESSYEQYF.

This rearrangement joins TRBV5-6 to TRBJ2-1; the D gene could be TRBD1 or TRBD2 (5 bases each). V lost 7 bases and J lost 7, with 12 bases in between. The CDR3 loop spans 12 amino acids. Germline V gives CDR1 SGHDT, CDR2 YYEEEE. The CDR3 is CASSGWRNEQFF. CDR3 sequence (DNA): TGTGCCAGCTCAGGGTGGAGGAATGAGCAGTTCTTC.

The V gene is TRBV10-2, the J gene TRBJ2-7; D gene uncertain. Trimming took 4 bases from V and 1 from J, leaving 8 bases between them. Germline V CDR1 and CDR2: WSHSY, SAAADI. The CDR3 covers 13 residues. CDR3 residues: CASSGAVSYEQYF. CDR3 coding DNA: TGCGCCAGCAGTGGGGCGGTTTCCTACGAGCAGTACTTC.

The DNA for the CDR3 is TGTGCCAGCAGTGAATGGGGACTCCACTACGAGCAGTACTTC. It is translated as CASSEWGLHYEQYF. The V gene is TRBV6-1, the J gene TRBJ2-7; D is perhaps TRBD2 (6 bases). Germline loops: CDR1 MNHNS, CDR2 SASEGT. V lost 2 bases and J lost 3, with 11 bases in between. The CDR3 spans 14 residues.

The gene calls are TRBV9 and TRBJ2-3, with a weak D call TRBD2 (6 bases). This CDR3 is built from 13 residues. Trimming took 0 bases from V and 9 from J, leaving 11 bases between them. Germline V gives CDR1 SGDLS, CDR2 YYNGEE. The CDR3 loop is CASSVGGGGTQYF. For the CDR3, the DNA is TGTGCCAGCAGCGTAGGCGGCGGAGGGACGCAGTATTTT. The whole variable domain, remainder taken from reference TRBV9 and TRBJ2-3, is DSGVTQTPKHLITATGQRVTLRCSPRSGDLSVYWYQQSLDQGLQFLIQYYNGEERAKGNILERFSAQQFPDLHSELNLSSLELGDSALYFCASSVGGGGTQYFGPGTRLTVL.

The J gene is TRBJ2-7, the V gene TRBV5-6; TRBD2 is a possible D gene (7 bases). The V end lost 3 bases, the J end lost 3 bases, and 16 bases lay between the germline ends. Looked up from germline, CDR1 is SGHDT and CDR2 is YYEEEE. This CDR3 comprises 15 residues. Here the CDR3 reads CASSSFRGAIYEQYF. The CDR3, as DNA: TGTGCCAGCAGCTCTTTCCGGGGGGCGATCTACGAGCAGTACTTC.

V and J are TRBV9 and TRBJ2-1; 9 positions agree with TRBD2. V lost 3 bases to trimming and J lost 1 base; unmatched junction nucleotides: 2. CDR3 length equals 15 residues. In germline, CDR1 is SGDLS, CDR2 YYNGEE. The CDR3 DNA is TGTGCCAGCAGCGCTAGCGGGGCGTCCTACAATGAGCAGTTCTTC. This translates into CASSASGASYNEQFF.

The gene calls are TRBV7-9 and TRBJ2-2; no clear D. The CDR3 has 15 residues. V lost 5 bases, J lost 2 bases, and 12 bases lay in between. Per the germline V gene, CDR1 is SEHNR and CDR2 is FQNEAQ (reference sequence). The CDR3 spells CASSNGLFNTGELFF. The CDR3, as DNA: TGTGCCAGCAGCAACGGGCTATTTAACACCGGGGAGCTGTTTTTT.

The genes are TRBV7-9 and TRBJ2-1; TRBD2 matches at 12 bases. V was clipped by 5 bases and J by 8 bases; unmatched bases: 13. The length of the CDR3 is 17 residues. Germline V lookup: CDR1 SEHNR, CDR2 FQNEAQ (reference sequence). Here the CDR3 reads CASSGRTSGTPTDEQFF. As DNA, the CDR3 is TGTGCCAGCAGCGGGCGGACTAGCGGGACACCTACGGATGAGCAGTTCTTC.

This chain connects TRBV29-1 to TRBJ2-2; 7 bases match TRBD1. The CDR3 consists of 16 residues. J gave up 2 bases and V 7 bases, and 13 bases lay outside the gene matches. Germline-derived CDR1 and CDR2 are SQVTM and ANQGSEA. The CDR3 spells CSARSNRGTNTGELFF. In DNA, the CDR3 is TGCAGCGCCCGCTCGAACAGGGGCACAAACACCGGGGAGCTGTTTTTT.

The chain combines TRBV2 with TRBJ1-4; D is undetermined. Germline loops: CDR1 SNHLY, CDR2 FYNNEI. Trimming removed 3 bases at V and 7 bases at J, with 9 bases between. This CDR3 spans 13 amino acids. The CDR3 here is CASSESAFEKLFF. CDR3 nucleotides: TGTGCCAGCAGTGAGAGTGCATTTGAAAAACTGTTTTTT.

In DNA form, the CDR3 reads TGTGCCAGTAGTATGGGACAGGGGTATGTAAATGAGCAGTTCTTC. Its protein is CASSMGQGYVNEQFF. The chain carries TRBV19 and TRBJ2-1, with 10 bases fitting TRBD1. The CDR3 is 15 amino acids. Germline V gives CDR1 LNHDA, CDR2 SQIVND (reference sequence). The ends lost 3 bases at V and 7 bases at J; junction bases unmatched: 6.